This is a list of T cell receptor beta chains from one sample in a study of shared clonotypes between healthy human individuals. This table comes from immunoSEQ multiplex PCR, and its TCRdb copy is limited to in-frame clones, with some not included. The repertoire holds roughly 760,000 clones, with over 65% as singletons. The sample comprised memory CD4+ T cells sorted from blood. The receptors were sampled from a woman aged 25 to 39 in good health. Both conserved end residues are part of each CDR3.

CASNPQRGGGYEQYF TRBV2
CASSQIPSTDTQYF TRBV5-1
CASSFSGRETQYF TRBV7-3
CASSSIAGVRETQYF TRBV5-1
CASGRLAGGPSTDTQYF TRBV28
CSVEGGLAGADTQYF TRBV29-1
CASSSHYEQFF TRBV2
CASSRGVLGDTGELFF TRBV19
CASSPLRDRGTGNRNNEQFF TRBV18
CASSLFTAGVEETQYF TRBV5-4
CASSPRLAGLGNEQFF TRBV5-1
CSVKQGAHYTDTQYF TRBV29-1
CASSYTSPVDGEQFF TRBV6-5
CASSYHTGVEVDTQYF TRBV6-6
CASSLERRYGYTF TRBV28
CASSQDRRAEAFF TRBV4-1